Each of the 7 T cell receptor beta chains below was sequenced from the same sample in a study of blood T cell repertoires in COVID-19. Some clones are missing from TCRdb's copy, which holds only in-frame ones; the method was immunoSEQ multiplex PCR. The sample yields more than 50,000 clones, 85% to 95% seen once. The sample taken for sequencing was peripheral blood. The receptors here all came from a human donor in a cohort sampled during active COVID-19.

CDR3 DNA: TGCAGCGTTGAGGGGCAGGGCTTTGCTGAAGCTTTCTTT. Protein product: CSVEGQGFAEAFF. J is TRBJ1-1 and V is TRBV29-1; D may be TRBD1 (5 bases). The germline V and J ends were trimmed by 3 bases and 6 bases, with 14 bases remaining between them. The CDR3 has 13 amino acids. CDR1 and CDR2 (germline): SQVTM, ANQGSEA.

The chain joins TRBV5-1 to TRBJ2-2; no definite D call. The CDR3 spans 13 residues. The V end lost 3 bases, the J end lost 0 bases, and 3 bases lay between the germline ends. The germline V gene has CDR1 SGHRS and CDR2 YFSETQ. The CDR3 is CASSSANTGELFF. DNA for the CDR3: TGCGCCAGCAGCTCTGCGAACACCGGGGAGCTGTTTTTT.

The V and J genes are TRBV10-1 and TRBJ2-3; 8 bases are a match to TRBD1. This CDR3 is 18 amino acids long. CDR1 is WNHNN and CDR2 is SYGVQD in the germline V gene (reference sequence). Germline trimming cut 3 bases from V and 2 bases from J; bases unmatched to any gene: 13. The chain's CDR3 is CASSEGTGTMGHTDTQYF. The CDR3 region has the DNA TGCGCCAGCAGTGAAGGGACAGGCACCATGGGGCACACAGATACGCAGTATTTT.

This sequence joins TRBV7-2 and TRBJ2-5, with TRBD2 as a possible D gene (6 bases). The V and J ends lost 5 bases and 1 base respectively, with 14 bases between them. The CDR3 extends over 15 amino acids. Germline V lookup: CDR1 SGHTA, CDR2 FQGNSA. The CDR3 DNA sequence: TGTGCCAGCAGCACGGGGGACTGGAGCCAAGAGACCCAGTACTTC. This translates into CASSTGDWSQETQYF.

The CDR3 nucleotides read TGTGCCAGCTCACCAGAACTGGAGAGCGGGGAGCTGTTTTTT. This translates into CASSPELESGELFF. This chain uses TRBV18 with TRBJ2-2; D is uncertain. This CDR3 is 14 amino acids long. Germline CDR1 KGHSH, CDR2 LQKENI. Trimming pared 2 bases from V and 7 bases from J, leaving 11 bases between.

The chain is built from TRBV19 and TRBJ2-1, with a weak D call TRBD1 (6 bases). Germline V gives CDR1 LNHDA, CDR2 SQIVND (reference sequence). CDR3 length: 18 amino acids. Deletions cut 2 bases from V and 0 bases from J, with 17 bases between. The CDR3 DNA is TGTGCCAGTAGTATAAACAGGGAAGAGGTGGGCTCCTACAATGAGCAGTTCTTC. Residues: CASSINREEVGSYNEQFF. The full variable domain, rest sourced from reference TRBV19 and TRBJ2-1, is DGGITQSPKYLFRKEGQNVTLSCEQNLNHDAMYWYRQDPGQGLRLIYYSQIVNDFQKGDIAEGYSVSREKKESFPLTVTSAQKNPTAFYLCASSINREEVGSYNEQFFGPGTRLTVL.

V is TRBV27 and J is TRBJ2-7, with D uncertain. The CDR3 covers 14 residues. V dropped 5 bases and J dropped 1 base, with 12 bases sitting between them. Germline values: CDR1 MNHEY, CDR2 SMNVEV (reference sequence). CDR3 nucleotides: TGTGCCAGCAGTCCCAGGATTAATTCCTACGAGCAGTACTTC. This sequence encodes CASSPRINSYEQYF.